The T cell receptor (beta chain) described here comes from a study of identical twins. One entry per CDR3 protein, called by TCRdb with MiXCR from the 5' RACE reads. The sample includes 250,000 to 300,000 distinct CDR3 sequences, about 8.9% of them seen just once. Germline V gene sequence: CDR1 ENHRY, CDR2 SYGVKD. The CDR3 runs to 15 residues. V lost 5 bases and J 5 bases, leaving 18 bases between the germline ends. These records were also assigned to another study, of yellow fever vaccine responses in identical twins.

The chain carries TRBV10-3 and TRBJ2-5; D is tentatively TRBD1 or TRBD2 (5 bases each). This clonotype was obtained from a woman under 30 in good health. The sample consisted of CD8+ T cells sorted from blood. The CDR3 coding sequence is TGTGCCATCAGTACCGGCCGGGACCCAGGGGAGACCCAGTACTTC. This encodes CAISTGRDPGETQYF.